This TCR beta chain appears in the sequencing data of a study of CD8+ T cells in alopecia areata. Study observations and caveats: In blood and scalp, many expanded lesional clones persisted during tofacitinib. Scalp clonality and expanded CD8+ clones among the top 100 showed significant decreases with tofacitinib.

With regard to this clone: Its cognate antigen is unknown.

RNA, once extracted, was reverse transcribed into cDNA for use as the sequencing template. The method was immunoSEQ multiplex PCR; TCRdb's version includes in-frame clones alone and lacks a portion of them. The profile shows around 4,800 clones, approximately 61% of them singletons. Sample treatment: oral pan-JAK inhibitor, 5-10 mg twice daily. Alopecia areata patients provided lesional scalp punch biopsies and peripheral blood, both collected for the study. Germline CDR1 is LNHDA and CDR2 is SQIVND (reference sequence). This CDR3 has 17 amino acids. The trim removed 4 bases at V and 0 bases at J, leaving 5 bases unmatched.

The sample was skin, taken at roughly week 36, from a patient treated with tofacitinib. The clonotype originates from a human donor with alopecia areata. J is TRBJ2-6 and V is TRBV19; 8 bases agree with TRBD1. CDR3 sequence reads: CASSTGTGDSGANVLTF. For the CDR3, the DNA is TGTGCCAGTAGTACCGGGACAGGAGACTCTGGGGCCAACGTCCTGACTTTC.